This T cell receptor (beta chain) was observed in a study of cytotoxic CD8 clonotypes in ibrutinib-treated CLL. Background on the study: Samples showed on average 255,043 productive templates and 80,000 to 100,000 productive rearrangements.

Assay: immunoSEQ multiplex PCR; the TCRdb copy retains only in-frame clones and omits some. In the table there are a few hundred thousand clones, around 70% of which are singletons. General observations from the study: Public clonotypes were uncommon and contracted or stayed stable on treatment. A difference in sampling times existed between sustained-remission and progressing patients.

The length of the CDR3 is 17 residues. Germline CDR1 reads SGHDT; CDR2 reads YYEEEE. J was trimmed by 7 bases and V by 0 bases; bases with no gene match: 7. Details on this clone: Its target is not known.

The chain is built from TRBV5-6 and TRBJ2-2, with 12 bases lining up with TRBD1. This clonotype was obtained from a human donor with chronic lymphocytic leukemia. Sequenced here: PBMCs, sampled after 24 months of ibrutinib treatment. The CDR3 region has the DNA TGTGCCAGCAGCTTGGTATGGGACAGGGGGCGGCACGGGGAGCTGTTTTTT. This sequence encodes CASSLVWDRGRHGELFF.